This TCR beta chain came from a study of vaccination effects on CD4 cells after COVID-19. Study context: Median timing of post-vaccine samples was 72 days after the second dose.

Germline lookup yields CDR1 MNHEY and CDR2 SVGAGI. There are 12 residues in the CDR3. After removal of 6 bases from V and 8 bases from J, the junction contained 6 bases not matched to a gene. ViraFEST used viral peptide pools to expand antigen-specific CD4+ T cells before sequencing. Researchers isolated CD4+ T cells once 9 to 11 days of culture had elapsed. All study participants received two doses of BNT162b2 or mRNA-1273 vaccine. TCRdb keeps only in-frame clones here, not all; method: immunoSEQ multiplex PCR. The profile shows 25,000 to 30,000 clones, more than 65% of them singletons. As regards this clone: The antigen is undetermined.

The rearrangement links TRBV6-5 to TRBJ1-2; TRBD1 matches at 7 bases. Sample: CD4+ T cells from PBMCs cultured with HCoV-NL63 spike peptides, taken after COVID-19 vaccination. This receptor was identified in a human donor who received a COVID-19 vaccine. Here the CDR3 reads CASRRQGLGYTF. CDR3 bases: TGTGCCAGCAGGCGACAGGGATTAGGCTACACCTTC.